This T cell receptor (beta chain) emerged from a study of blood T cell repertoires in COVID-19. At the level of the study: Whether acute or convalescent, the COVID-19 samples came from the United States, Italy and Spain. Nucleic acid was either cDNA or gDNA, and it came from T cells, B-cell-depleted T cells, or PBMCs.

Per the original data handling: Scientists estimated how many nucleated cells there were by amplifying reference gene primers. TCRdb keeps only in-frame clones here, not all; method: immunoSEQ multiplex PCR. That table supplies the V and J calls and clone size; D and trimming were determined from the DNA. This sample has roughly 670,000 clones, with around 89% found just once. This clonotype was obtained from a woman aged 18-30 years with acute or convalescent COVID-19. Material for sequencing was peripheral blood.

CDR3 DNA sequence: TGTGCCAGCAGCCCAGCCGGGACAGAAGCCTACGAGCAGTACTTC. It is translated as CASSPAGTEAYEQYF. The genes are TRBV7-3 and TRBJ2-7; 7 bases align to TRBD1. After removal of 5 bases from V and 2 bases from J, the junction contained 9 bases not matched to a gene. Germline assignment: CDR1 SGHTA and CDR2 FQGTGA. The CDR3 covers 15 residues. Filled out from reference TRBV7-3 and TRBJ2-7, the complete variable domain reads GAGVSQTPSNKVTEKGKYVELRCDPISGHTALYWYRQSLGQGPEFLIYFQGTGAADDSGLPNDRFFAVRPEGSVSTLKIQRTERGDSAVYLCASSPAGTEAYEQYFGPGTRLTVT.